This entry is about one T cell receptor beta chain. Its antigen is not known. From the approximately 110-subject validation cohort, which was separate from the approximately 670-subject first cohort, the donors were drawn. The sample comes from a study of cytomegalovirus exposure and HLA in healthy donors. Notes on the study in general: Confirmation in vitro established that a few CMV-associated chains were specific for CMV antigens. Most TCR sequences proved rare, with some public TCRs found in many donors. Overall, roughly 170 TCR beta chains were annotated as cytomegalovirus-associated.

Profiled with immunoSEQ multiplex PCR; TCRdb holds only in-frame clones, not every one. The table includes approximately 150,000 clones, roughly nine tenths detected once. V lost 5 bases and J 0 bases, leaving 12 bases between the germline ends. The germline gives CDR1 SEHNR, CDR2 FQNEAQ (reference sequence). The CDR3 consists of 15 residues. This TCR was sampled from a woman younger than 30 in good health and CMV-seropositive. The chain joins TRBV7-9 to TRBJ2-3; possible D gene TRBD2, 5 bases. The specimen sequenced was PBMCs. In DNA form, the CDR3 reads TGTGCCAGCAGCCCCAGGCGGGCCAGCACAGATACGCAGTATTTT. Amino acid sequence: CASSPRRASTDTQYF.